Here is one TCR beta chain with its context. Its antigen remains undetermined. Per-nucleotide qualities are absent, and no much larger clonotype sits a single base away. The data were obtained in a study of blood T cell repertoires in COVID-19 (dated by TCRdb to about 2020). For context, the study as a whole: The collaborator samples originated in the United States, Italy and Spain and spanned the acute and convalescent phases of COVID-19. Samples came from the ongoing ImmuneRACE study (first 160 participants) plus 1,254 subjects from 6 global collaborators. Where available, HLA class I and class II types were taken from metadata supplied by the sample provider and were not determined by assay-based typing. Sample metadata almost always included a de-identified subject ID, COVID-19 status, age in years and sex. The material from the prospective study consisted of cDNA or gDNA derived from T cells, B-cell-depleted T cells, or PBMCs. The repertoires were made available in a free public database intended to serve as a resource for research on the immune response to SARS-CoV-2. Deeply sampled blood TCRbeta repertoires from subjects exposed to, actively infected with, or recovered from COVID-19 were included in the dataset. Broader findings and caveats from the paper: Clinical and demographic metadata were provided uncurated, with the amount varying by source and participant.

CDR1 and CDR2, looked up from the germline V gene (reference sequence), are LGHDT and YNNKEL. Trimming leaves V shorter by 4 bases and J shorter by 0 bases, with the junction holding 2 bases beyond the gene matches. From its cysteine to its phenylalanine, the CDR3 spans 15 amino acids. Only CDR3 DNA is held: 45 bases, read in frame from base 1. Another Seattle source contributed samples from volunteer blood donors who had recovered from COVID-19. Whole blood was collected in K2EDTA tubes by collaborating institutions according to the institutions' own protocols. For TCRbeta analysis, collaborator samples were shipped as frozen whole blood, as isolated PBMCs, or as DNA extracted from either sample type. The immunoSEQ Assay, a bias-controlled multiplex PCR, was used to amplify TCRbeta CDR3 regions from genomic DNA. The original pipeline was this. The number of nucleated cells in each sample was estimated by amplification of reference gene primers within the assay. To quantify the absolute abundance of each unique TCRbeta CDR3 rearrangement, sequence reads were collapsed and filtered. For each sample, productive Simpson clonality was calculated as the square root of Simpson's diversity index across productive rearrangements. TCRdb holds this immuneACCESS table with in-frame rearrangements only. Some clones are missing; in checked studies, unresolved V genes explain under half, and the rest has no known cause. That table supplies the V and J calls and clone size; D and trimming were determined from the DNA. This sample has a few hundred thousand clones in its table, and approximately 90% of those were observed once. Clones ranked in the top ten supply around 0.99% of the sample.

The specimen sequenced was peripheral blood. The source is a woman aged 40-49 years who had recovered from COVID-19. The V gene is TRBV3-1 (or the pseudogene TRBV3-2) and the J gene is TRBJ2-1, with 8 central nucleotides matching TRBD2. The DNA is TGTGCCAGCAGCCCTAGCGGGCCCTCCTACAATGAGCAGTTCTTC. It translates to CASSPSGPSYNEQFF.